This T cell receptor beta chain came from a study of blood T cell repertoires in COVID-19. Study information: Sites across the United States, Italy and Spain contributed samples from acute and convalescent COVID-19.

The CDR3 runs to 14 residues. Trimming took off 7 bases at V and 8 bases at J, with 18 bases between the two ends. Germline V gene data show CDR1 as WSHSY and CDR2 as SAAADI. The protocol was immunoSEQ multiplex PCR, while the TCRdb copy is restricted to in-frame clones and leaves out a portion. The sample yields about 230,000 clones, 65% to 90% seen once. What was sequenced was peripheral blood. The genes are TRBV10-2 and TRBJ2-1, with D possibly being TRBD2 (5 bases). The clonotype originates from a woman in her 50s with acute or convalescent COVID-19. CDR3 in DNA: TGCGCCAGCAACCCTGGACTGGCCGGGGATGAGCAGTTCTTC. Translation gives CASNPGLAGDEQFF.